One sample yielded the 30 T cell receptor beta chains listed below, sequenced in a study of cytomegalovirus exposure and HLA in healthy donors (TCRdb year 2017). The protocol used for the library was the immunoSEQ multiplex PCR assay. For the multiplex PCR, a mixture combining 60 forward primers for TCR Vbeta segments and 13 reverse primers for TCR Jbeta segments was used. TCRdb holds this immuneACCESS table with in-frame rearrangements only. Some clones are missing; in checked studies, unresolved V genes explain under half, and the rest has no known cause. The sample data list 95,000 or so clones, and just under 70% of these were observed just once. Roughly 16% of the sample is taken by the ten largest. The specimen sequenced was PBMCs. Receptor source: a woman aged 45-65 years in good health and CMV-seropositive.

A few counts support this clone. The same CDR3 is also encoded by other DNA sequences in this sample. The chain is built from TRBV7-9 and TRBJ1-6; 7 nucleotides match TRBD1. Germline V CDR1 and CDR2: SEHNR, FQNEAQ (reference sequence). J lost 7 bases, V lost 5 bases, and 8 bases had no gene match. The length of the CDR3 is 15 residues. CDR3 sequence (DNA): TGTGCCAGCAGCCCGAGGGACAGTCCGAATTCACCCCTCCACTTT. This encodes CASSPRDSPNSPLHF.

The chain carries TRBV6-1 and TRBJ2-3; D unclear. Trimming took 5 bases from V and 11 from J, leaving 17 bases between them. The CDR3 consists of 13 residues. Per germline, CDR1 MNHNS and CDR2 SASEGT. This CDR3 is CASSRASEYEQYF. The CDR3 DNA reads TGTGCCAGCAGTCGTGCCTCGGAGTATGAGCAGTATTTT.

The V call is TRBV28, the J call TRBJ2-5; D gene unclear. The closer fit of TRBJ2-7 to the DNA end suggests the J call may be wrong. CDR3 length: 13 residues. Germline V CDR1 and CDR2: MDHEN, SYDVKM. The CDR3 loop reads CASSLGGLYEQYF. Written as DNA, the CDR3 is TGTGCCAGCAGTTTGGGTGGGCTCTACGAGCAGTACTTC.

This clone was observed a few times. The V gene is TRBV2, the J gene TRBJ2-2; no firm D call. This CDR3 region has 11 residues. Germline-derived CDR1 and CDR2 are SNHLY and FYNNEI. V lost 2 bases and J 13 bases, leaving 8 bases between the germline ends. The CDR3: CASSESVWLFF. CDR3 bases: TGTGCCAGCAGTGAAAGCGTGTGGCTGTTTTTT.

This clone is a singleton in its sample. V and J are TRBV14 and TRBJ2-7, with unresolved D. Germline V gene data show CDR1 as SGHDN and CDR2 as FVKESK. V lost 1 base, J lost 2 bases, and 9 bases lay in between. The CDR3 is 14 amino acids. DNA of the CDR3: TGTGCCAGCAGCCAAGGAATCCGGGCCTACGAGCAGTACTTC. It yields the protein CASSQGIRAYEQYF.

The V gene is TRBV7-2, the J gene TRBJ2-2, with 11 bases identical to TRBD2. Germline V gene sequence: CDR1 SGHTA, CDR2 FQGNSA. Unmatched junction bases numbered 4, after V lost 5 bases and J lost 5 bases. The CDR3 totals 15 residues. CDR3 DNA sequence: TGTGCCAGCAGCGTTAGCGGGAGGGGAACCGGGGAGCTGTTTTTT. The encoded protein is CASSVSGRGTGELFF.

This CDR3 reads CASSLFKNTEAFF. CDR3 coding DNA: TGTGCCAGCAGTTTATTCAAGAACACTGAAGCTTTCTTT. The rearrangement uses TRBV28 and TRBJ1-1; D unclear. The V and J ends lost 1 base and 1 base respectively, with 4 bases between them. In germline, CDR1 is MDHEN, CDR2 SYDVKM. The CDR3 consists of 13 residues.

The chain is built from TRBV14 and TRBJ2-5; D is uncertain. The J call may not be correct, given that the DNA end is closer to TRBJ2-7. Germline-derived CDR1 and CDR2 are SGHDN and FVKESK. The CDR3 loop spans 16 amino acids. The CDR3 DNA follows: TGTGCCAGCAGCCAAGCTCCACCGACAACAACCTACGAGCAGTACTTC. As protein: CASSQAPPTTTYEQYF.

Comment on this clone: Other DNA sequences within the sample encode an identical CDR3. V usage is TRBV15 and J usage is TRBJ1-2; 7 bases are a match to TRBD1. CDR3 length: 13 residues. V dropped 4 bases and J dropped 8; count of bases not matched to a gene: 7. Germline lookup yields CDR1 LNHNV and CDR2 YYDKDF (reference sequence). CDR3 DNA sequence: TGTGCCACCAGCAAAGGACAGGTCTACGGCTACACCTTC. Encoded protein: CATSKGQVYGYTF.

The chain has TRBV9 and TRBJ1-5, with D uncertain. The germline CDR1 and CDR2 sequences are SGDLS and YYNGEE. V was trimmed by 0 bases and J by 7 bases, leaving 11 bases between them. CDR3 length: 14 amino acids. The CDR3 spells CASSVAPSRQPQHF. The CDR3 DNA reads as TGTGCCAGCAGCGTAGCCCCGTCGAGGCAGCCCCAGCATTTT.

The chain combines TRBV5-4 with TRBJ2-3, with TRBD2 identical over 8 bases. This CDR3 has 15 amino acids. CDR1 and CDR2 from the germline V gene are SGHNT and YYREEE (reference sequence). V lost 4 bases, J lost 3 bases, and 7 bases stayed unmatched. The CDR3 loop is CASSPRLASTDTQYF. In DNA form, the CDR3 reads TGTGCCAGCAGCCCACGACTAGCGAGTACAGATACGCAGTATTTT.

This chain links TRBV6-5 with TRBJ2-3; 9 positions agree with TRBD1. J was trimmed by 2 bases and V by 4 bases; bases with no gene match: 4. CDR1 MNHEY and CDR2 SVGAGI come from the germline V gene. This CDR3 is 15 amino acids long. CDR3 amino acids: CASSLGQGNTDTQYF. As DNA, the CDR3 is TGTGCCAGCAGTTTGGGACAGGGAAACACAGATACGCAGTATTTT.

V and J are TRBV5-4 and TRBJ1-2, with 7 bases that match TRBD1. Trimming at V came to 0 bases and at J to 4 bases, leaving 3 bases not matched to a gene. Germline V gene data show CDR1 as SGHNT and CDR2 as YYREEE (reference sequence). The CDR3 runs to 14 residues. As DNA, the CDR3 is TGTGCCAGCAGCTTGGACCCAGGGGGCTATGGCTACACCTTC. Translating it yields CASSLDPGGYGYTF.

CDR3 amino acids: CASMRGGSGRGARYEQYF. The CDR3 bases are TGTGCCAGCATGCGAGGGGGGTCGGGGCGGGGGGCAAGGTACGAGCAGTACTTC. This rearrangement joins TRBV28 to TRBJ2-7; TRBD2 aligns across 8 bases. In germline, CDR1 is MDHEN, CDR2 SYDVKM. Losses at the gene ends were 7 bases for V and 4 bases for J; bases not matched to a gene: 21. The length of the CDR3 is 18 residues.

The chain uses TRBV11-2 and TRBJ2-2, with TRBD2 matching over 9 bases. Germline trimming cut 3 bases from V and 0 bases from J; bases unmatched to any gene: 2. This CDR3 contains 16 residues. From germline, CDR1 is SGHAT and CDR2 FQNNGV. The CDR3 coding sequence is TGTGCCAGCAGCTTTCTAGCGGGAACGAACACCGGGGAGCTGTTTTTT. Translation gives CASSFLAGTNTGELFF.

In this sample, this clone turned up a few times. The chain has TRBV6-5 and TRBJ2-1; D ambiguous. The V end was cut by 3 bases, the J end by 5 bases, with 11 bases between. The CDR3 length is 14 residues. CDR1 is MNHEY and CDR2 is SVGAGI in the germline V gene. CDR3 coding DNA: TGTGCCAGCAGTTATTATCGGAGTCACAATGAGCAGTTCTTC. Translation gives CASSYYRSHNEQFF.

The V and J genes are TRBV7-9 and TRBJ2-1, with 9 positions matching TRBD2. Trimming removed 7 bases from V and 6 bases from J; junction bases left unmatched: 13. In germline, CDR1 is SEHNR, CDR2 FQNEAQ (reference sequence). The CDR3 runs to 16 residues. For the CDR3, the DNA is TGTGCCAGCACCTCCCCGGTAGCGGGAGTAGTCAATGAGCAGTTCTTC. Encoded protein: CASTSPVAGVVNEQFF. The full variable domain, rest sourced from reference TRBV7-9 and TRBJ2-1, is DTGVSQNPRHKITKRGQNVTFRCDPISEHNRLYWYRQTLGQGPEFLTYFQNEAQLEKSRLLSDRFSAERPKGSFSTLEIQRTEQGDSAMYLCASTSPVAGVVNEQFFGPGTRLTVL.

For this clone: This sample also contains other DNA sequences that code for the same CDR3. The chain links TRBV10-1 to TRBJ2-1; TRBD2 agrees at 7 bases. The ends lost 8 bases at V and 2 bases at J; junction bases unmatched: 6. Germline-derived CDR1 and CDR2 are WNHNN and SYGVQD (reference sequence). This CDR3 contains 14 residues. The CDR3 DNA is TGCGCCAGCCAGGCTAGCGGAGCCTACAATGAGCAGTTCTTC. It encodes CASQASGAYNEQFF.

The chain has TRBV27 and TRBJ2-1, with 7 bases matching TRBD1. Germline V CDR1 and CDR2: MNHEY, SMNVEV (reference sequence). This CDR3 contains 13 residues. V lost 8 bases to trimming and J lost 6 bases; unmatched junction nucleotides: 7. The DNA of the CDR3 is TGTGCCAGCTGCCGGGACAGCCTCAATGAGCAGTTCTTC. Its protein product is CASCRDSLNEQFF.

V usage is TRBV25-1 and J usage is TRBJ2-1, with a tentative D call TRBD2 (5 bases). V lost 4 bases, J lost 6 bases, and 10 bases lay in between. Germline V gene data show CDR1 as MGHDK and CDR2 as SYGVNS. CDR3 size: 13 residues. CDR3 sequence: CASSGVSGNEQFF. The CDR3 coding sequence is TGTGCCAGCAGTGGGGTCAGCGGCAATGAGCAGTTCTTC.

This chain links TRBV2 with TRBJ2-7; maybe TRBD1 (5 bases). CDR1 is SNHLY and CDR2 is FYNNEI in the germline V gene. The CDR3 is made up of 13 amino acids. V lost 7 bases, J lost 6 bases, and 16 bases lay in between. The CDR3 DNA is TGTGCCAGCAAGGTCCAGGGCCTGGGCGAGCAGTACTTC. Residues: CASKVQGLGEQYF.

The chain uses TRBV6-1 and TRBJ1-5, with 9 bases that match TRBD1. From germline, CDR1 is MNHNS and CDR2 SASEGT. CDR3 length: 16 residues. V gave up 1 base and J gave up 4 bases; unmatched junction bases: 5. Here the CDR3 reads CASSEGRQGGNQPQHF. CDR3 nucleotides: TGTGCCAGCAGTGAAGGGCGACAGGGGGGTAATCAGCCCCAGCATTTT.

The chain recombines TRBV2 with TRBJ2-2; the D is unclear. CDR3 length: 15 amino acids. Germline V gene sequence: CDR1 SNHLY, CDR2 FYNNEI. The V gene lost 6 bases and the J gene lost 1 base, with 12 bases spanning the gap. CDR3 DNA sequence: TGTGCCAGCAGGGGCCTCGCAGGGAACACCGGGGAGCTGTTTTTT. Amino acids: CASRGLAGNTGELFF.

This clone has just a few counts. This chain uses TRBV27 with TRBJ1-2; 9 nucleotides agree with TRBD1. The junction had 11 bases not matched to a gene; V was cut back by 6 bases and J by 0 bases. CDR1 MNHEY and CDR2 SMNVEV come from the germline V gene (reference sequence). This CDR3 has 17 amino acids. The CDR3 reads CASSDGTGRGANYGYTF. In nucleotides, the CDR3 is TGTGCCAGCAGCGACGGGACAGGGAGAGGAGCTAACTATGGCTACACCTTC.

The J gene is TRBJ2-6, the V gene TRBV7-9; a weak D match, TRBD1 (7 bases). The CDR3 covers 18 residues. Trimming pared 5 bases from V and 2 bases from J, leaving 19 bases between. The germline V gene has CDR1 SEHNR and CDR2 FQNEAQ (reference sequence). CDR3 amino acids: CASSPGGQGGPGANVLTF. The DNA for the CDR3 is TGTGCCAGCAGCCCGGGCGGGCAGGGGGGACCTGGGGCCAACGTCCTGACTTTC. Based on the CDR3 plus reference TRBV7-9 and TRBJ2-6, the full variable domain is DTGVSQNPRHKITKRGQNVTFRCDPISEHNRLYWYRQTLGQGPEFLTYFQNEAQLEKSRLLSDRFSAERPKGSFSTLEIQRTEQGDSAMYLCASSPGGQGGPGANVLTFGAGSRLTVL.

The chain links TRBV28 to TRBJ2-7, with D hard to call. The germline V gene has CDR1 MDHEN and CDR2 SYDVKM. The V end lost 7 bases, the J end lost 2 bases, and 18 bases lay between the germline ends. The CDR3 loop spans 15 amino acids. The CDR3 DNA follows: TGTGCCAGCACCACGTCGGAGCCGGCAACCTACGAGCAGTACTTC. Translated, it gives CASTTSEPATYEQYF. Filled out from reference TRBV28 and TRBJ2-7, the complete variable domain reads DVKVTQSSRYLVKRTGEKVFLECVQDMDHENMFWYRQDPGLGLRLIYFSYDVKMKEKGDIPEGYSVSREKKERFSLILESASTNQTSMYLCASTTSEPATYEQYFGPGTRLTVT.

With respect to this clone: A read error may produce the germline difference seen at one junction end. This rearrangement joins TRBV7-7 to TRBJ2-2, with D unclear. CDR3 length: 14 amino acids. Germline loops: CDR1 SSHAT, CDR2 FNYEAQ (reference sequence). The CDR3: CASSSVENTGELFF. CDR3 sequence (DNA): TGTGCTAGCAGTTCAGTCGAGAACACCGGGGAGCTGTTTTTT.

This CDR3 is CASSQETGTDTQYF. As DNA, the CDR3 is TGCGCCAGCAGCCAAGAAACAGGGACAGATACGCAGTATTTT. The chain carries TRBV4-3 and TRBJ2-3, with a tentative D call TRBD1 (6 bases). This CDR3 contains 14 residues. The ends were cut back, 0 bases at V and 3 bases at J, with 7 bases in the middle. The germline V gene has CDR1 LGHNA and CDR2 YSLEER.

The J gene is TRBJ2-7, the V gene TRBV5-1; possible D gene TRBD1, 6 bases. The CDR3 is made up of 16 amino acids. Germline V CDR1 and CDR2: SGHRS, YFSETQ. V was pared by 3 bases and J by 2 bases, with 18 bases between. The CDR3 DNA sequence: TGCGCCAGCAGCTCGGAATATGGACAGACCACCTACGAGCAGTACTTC. It yields the protein CASSSEYGQTTYEQYF.

This clone appeared a single time. V and J are TRBV5-6 and TRBJ2-3; 7 bases are shared with TRBD2. J lost 6 bases, V lost 3 bases, and 13 bases had no gene match. There are 16 residues in the CDR3. Germline V lookup: CDR1 SGHDT, CDR2 YYEEEE. CDR3 in DNA: TGTGCCAGCAGCTCCTTAGGGGCGGGAGTCGCGGATACGCAGTATTTT. Translation gives CASSSLGAGVADTQYF.